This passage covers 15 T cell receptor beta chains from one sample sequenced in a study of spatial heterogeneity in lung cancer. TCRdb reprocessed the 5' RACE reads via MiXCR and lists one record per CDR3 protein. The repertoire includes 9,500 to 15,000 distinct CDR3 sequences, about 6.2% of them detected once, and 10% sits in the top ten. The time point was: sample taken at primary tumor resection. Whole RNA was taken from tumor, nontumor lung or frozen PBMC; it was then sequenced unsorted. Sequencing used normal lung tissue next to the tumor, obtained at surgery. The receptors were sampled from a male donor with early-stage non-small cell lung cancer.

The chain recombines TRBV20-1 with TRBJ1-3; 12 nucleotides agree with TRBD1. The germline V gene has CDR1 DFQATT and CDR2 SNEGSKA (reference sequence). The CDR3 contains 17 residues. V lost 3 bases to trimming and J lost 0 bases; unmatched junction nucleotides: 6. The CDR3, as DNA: TGCAGTGCTAGTCCCTGGGACAGGGGGCTCTCTGGAAACACCATATATTTT. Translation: CSASPWDRGLSGNTIYF.

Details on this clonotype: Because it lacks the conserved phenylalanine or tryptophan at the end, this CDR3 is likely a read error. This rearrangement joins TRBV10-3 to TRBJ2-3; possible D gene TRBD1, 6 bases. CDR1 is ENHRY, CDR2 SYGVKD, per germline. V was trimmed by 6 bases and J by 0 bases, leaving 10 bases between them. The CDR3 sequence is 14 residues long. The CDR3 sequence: CAIRGQSSTDTQYL. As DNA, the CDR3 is TGTGCCATCAGGGGACAATCTAGCACAGATACGCAGTATTTA.

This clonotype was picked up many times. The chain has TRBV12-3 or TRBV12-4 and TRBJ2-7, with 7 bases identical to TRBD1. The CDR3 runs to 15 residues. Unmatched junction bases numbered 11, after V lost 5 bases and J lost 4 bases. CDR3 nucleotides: TGTGCCAGCAGTCCCCGGACAGGTTCCTTTTACGAGCAGTACTTC. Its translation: CASSPRTGSFYEQYF.

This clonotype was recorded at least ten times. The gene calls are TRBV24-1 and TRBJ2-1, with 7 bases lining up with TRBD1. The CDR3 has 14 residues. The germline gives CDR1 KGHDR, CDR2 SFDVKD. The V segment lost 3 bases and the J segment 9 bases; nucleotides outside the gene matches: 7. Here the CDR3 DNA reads TGTGCCACCAGTGATAACAGGGGAATGGGTGAGCAGTTCTTC. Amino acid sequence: CATSDNRGMGEQFF.

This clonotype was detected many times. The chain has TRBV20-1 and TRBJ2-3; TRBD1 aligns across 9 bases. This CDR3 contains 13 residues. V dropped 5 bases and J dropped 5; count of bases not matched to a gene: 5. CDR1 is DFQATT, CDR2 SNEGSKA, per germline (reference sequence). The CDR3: CSAEQGARDTQYF. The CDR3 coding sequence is TGCAGTGCTGAACAGGGGGCAAGAGATACGCAGTATTTT.

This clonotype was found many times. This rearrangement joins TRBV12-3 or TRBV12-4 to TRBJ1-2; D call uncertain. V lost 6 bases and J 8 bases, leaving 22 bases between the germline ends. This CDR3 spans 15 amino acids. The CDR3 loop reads CASRPPEPYPGGYTF. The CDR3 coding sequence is TGTGCCAGCAGGCCCCCCGAACCGTACCCCGGGGGCTACACCTTC.

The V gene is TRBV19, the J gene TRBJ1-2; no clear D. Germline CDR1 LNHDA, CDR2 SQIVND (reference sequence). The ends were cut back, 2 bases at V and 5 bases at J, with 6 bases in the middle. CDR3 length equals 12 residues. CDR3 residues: CASSISLYGYTF. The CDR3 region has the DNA TGTGCCAGTAGTATATCATTGTATGGCTACACCTTC.

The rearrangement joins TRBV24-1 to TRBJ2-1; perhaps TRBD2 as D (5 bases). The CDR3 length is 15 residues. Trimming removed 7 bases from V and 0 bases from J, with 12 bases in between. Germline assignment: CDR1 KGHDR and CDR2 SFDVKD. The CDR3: CATRGRGVSYNEQFF. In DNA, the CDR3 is TGTGCCACCAGGGGCCGGGGAGTCTCCTACAATGAGCAGTTCTTC.

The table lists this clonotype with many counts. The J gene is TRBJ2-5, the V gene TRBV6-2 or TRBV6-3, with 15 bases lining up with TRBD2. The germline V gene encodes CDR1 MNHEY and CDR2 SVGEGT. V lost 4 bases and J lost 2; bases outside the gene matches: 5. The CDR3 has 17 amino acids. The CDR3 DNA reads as TGTGCCAGCAGTTGGACTAGCGGGAGGGCTCAGCAAGAGACCCAGTACTTC. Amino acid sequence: CASSWTSGRAQQETQYF.

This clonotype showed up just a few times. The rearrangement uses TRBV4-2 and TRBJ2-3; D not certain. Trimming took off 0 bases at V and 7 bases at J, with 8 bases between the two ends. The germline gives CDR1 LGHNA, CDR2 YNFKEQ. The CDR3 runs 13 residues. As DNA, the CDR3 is TGTGCCAGCAGCCAAGATGAAGGGAATACGCAGTATTTT. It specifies CASSQDEGNTQYF.

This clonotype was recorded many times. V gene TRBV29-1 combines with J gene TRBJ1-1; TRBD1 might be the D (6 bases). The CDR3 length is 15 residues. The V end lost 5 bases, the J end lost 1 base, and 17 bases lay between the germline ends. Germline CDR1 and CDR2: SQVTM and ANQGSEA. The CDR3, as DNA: TGCAGCGTTCAACATAATCCGGACAGGAACACTGAAGCTTTCTTT. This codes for CSVQHNPDRNTEAFF.

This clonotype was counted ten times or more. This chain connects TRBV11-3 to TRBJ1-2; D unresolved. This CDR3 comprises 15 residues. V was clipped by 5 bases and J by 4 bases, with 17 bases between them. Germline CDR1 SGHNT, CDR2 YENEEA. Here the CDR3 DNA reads TGTGCCAGCAGCCCTCTGAGCGGAGGCGGCTATGGCTACACCTTC. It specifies CASSPLSGGGYGYTF.

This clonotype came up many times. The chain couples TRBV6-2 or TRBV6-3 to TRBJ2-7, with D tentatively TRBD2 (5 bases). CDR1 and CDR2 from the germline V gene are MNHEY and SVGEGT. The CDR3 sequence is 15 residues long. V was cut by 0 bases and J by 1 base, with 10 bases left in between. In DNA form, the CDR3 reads TGTGCCAGCAGTTACTCGGCGGGCAGATCCTACGAGCAGTACTTC. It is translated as CASSYSAGRSYEQYF.

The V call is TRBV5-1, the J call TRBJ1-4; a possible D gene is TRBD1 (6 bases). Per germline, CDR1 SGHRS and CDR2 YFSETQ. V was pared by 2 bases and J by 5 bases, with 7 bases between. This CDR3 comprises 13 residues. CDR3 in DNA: TGCGCCAGCAGCTTAGGGGGAAATGAAAAACTGTTTTTT. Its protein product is CASSLGGNEKLFF.

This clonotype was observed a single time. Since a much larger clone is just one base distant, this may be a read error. The CDR3 region has the DNA TGTGCCAGCAGCTTAAGGACAGGGGTCGAGCAGTACTTC. Protein: CASSLRTGVEQYF. The chain couples TRBV7-6 to TRBJ2-7; TRBD1 matches at 9 bases. The germline CDR1 and CDR2 sequences are SGHVS and FNYEAQ. Germline trimming cut 2 bases from V and 6 bases from J; bases unmatched to any gene: 2. CDR3 length equals 13 residues.